Listed here are 18 T cell receptor beta chains from one sample, sequenced in a study of cytomegalovirus exposure and HLA in healthy donors. This PCR relied on a set of 60 Vbeta primers and 13 Jbeta primers. Clones were read by immunoSEQ multiplex PCR, and TCRdb kept only the in-frame ones, dropping some. The sample lists around 160,000 clones, about 75% occurring once. Sequenced material: PBMCs. The receptors originated from a woman between 40 and 55 years old in good health and CMV-seropositive.

The chain has TRBV28 and TRBJ2-3, with TRBD1 matching over 8 bases. Germline assignment: CDR1 MDHEN and CDR2 SYDVKM. CDR3 length equals 15 residues. V shed 2 bases and J 1 base; nucleotides not matched to a gene: 2. The CDR3 sequence: CASSLPGGGTDTQYF. The CDR3 DNA reads as TGTGCCAGCAGTTTACCAGGGGGCGGCACAGATACGCAGTATTTT.

The V gene is TRBV28, the J gene TRBJ1-1; D call uncertain. From germline, CDR1 is MDHEN and CDR2 SYDVKM. Trimming took 7 bases from V and 11 from J, leaving 20 bases between them. The CDR3 has 13 amino acids. The CDR3 region has the DNA TGTGCCAGCATTATCTCCCTTGGAGGGAACGCTTTCTTT. It encodes CASIISLGGNAFF.

V gene TRBV21-1 combines with J gene TRBJ2-2; the table's D gene call, TRBD2, was not cross checked with the DNA. TRBV21-1 is marked as a pseudogene. The CDR3 has 18 amino acids. Here the CDR3 reads CASSPPCRDYMNTGELFF. Written as DNA, the CDR3 is TGTGCCAGCAGCCCACCTTGCCGGGACTACATGAACACCGGGGAGCTGTTTTTT.

This clone appeared once. The rearrangement uses TRBV28 and TRBJ2-7; no definite D call. The CDR3 runs 14 residues. Germline V gene lookup returns CDR1 MDHEN and CDR2 SYDVKM. Trimming left V 5 bases short and J 2 bases short, with 13 bases between. The CDR3 DNA follows: TGTGCCAGCAGTACCCAGGCTCTAACCTACGAGCAGTACTTC. Translating it yields CASSTQALTYEQYF.

V usage is TRBV5-1 and J usage is TRBJ1-1; D is ambiguous. The ends were cut back, 0 bases at V and 8 bases at J, with 11 bases in the middle. Looked up from germline, CDR1 is SGHRS and CDR2 is YFSETQ. The length of the CDR3 is 13 residues. This CDR3 reads CASSLGGVEEAFF. The CDR3 bases are TGCGCCAGCAGCTTGGGCGGGGTCGAAGAAGCTTTCTTT.

The chain links TRBV28 to TRBJ1-3; no clear D gene. V lost 8 bases to trimming and J lost 3 bases, with 14 bases between them. CDR1 and CDR2 from the germline V gene are MDHEN and SYDVKM. CDR3 length: 14 residues. The chain's CDR3 is CASGPGGGGNTIYF. The CDR3 DNA is TGTGCCAGCGGGCCCGGCGGAGGTGGAAACACCATATATTTT.

This clone was recorded a few times. The CDR3 here is CASSPDWSFTVEDTEAFF. The CDR3 DNA reads as TGTGCCAGCTCCCCCGACTGGTCGTTTACCGTAGAGGACACTGAAGCTTTCTTT. The chain carries TRBV18 and TRBJ1-1; D is uncertain. Germline CDR1 is KGHSH and CDR2 is LQKENI. V was clipped by 6 bases and J by 3 bases, with 26 bases between them. The CDR3 consists of 18 residues. Drawing the rest from reference TRBV18 and TRBJ1-1, the complete variable domain is NAGVMQNPRHLVRRRGQEARLRCSPMKGHSHVYWYRQLPEEGLKFMVYLQKENIIDESGMPKERFSAEFPKEGPSILRIQQVVRGDSAAYFCASSPDWSFTVEDTEAFFGQGTRLTVV.

This clone was seen more than once but under ten times. The genes are TRBV27 and TRBJ2-3; D unclear. Germline CDR1 and CDR2: MNHEY and SMNVEV (reference sequence). V dropped 7 bases and J dropped 7 bases, with 9 bases sitting between them. CDR3 length: 11 residues. CDR3 coding DNA: TGTGCCAGCACCTATACGAATACGCAGTATTTT. This sequence encodes CASTYTNTQYF.

The rearrangement uses TRBV11-2 and TRBJ1-4; the match to TRBD1 covers 7 bases. The V segment lost 5 bases and the J segment 2 bases; nucleotides outside the gene matches: 5. The CDR3 loop spans 15 amino acids. Germline-derived CDR1 and CDR2 are SGHAT and FQNNGV. CDR3: CASSQRGQTNEKLFF. The CDR3 DNA sequence: TGTGCCAGCAGCCAAAGGGGACAGACTAATGAAAAACTGTTTTTT.

The chain employs TRBV19 and TRBJ2-3; D uncertain. The CDR3 consists of 14 residues. Per germline, CDR1 LNHDA and CDR2 SQIVND (reference sequence). The germline V and J ends were trimmed by 9 bases and 1 base, with 14 bases remaining between them. CDR3 sequence: CASTLRVGTDTQYF. CDR3 DNA sequence: TGTGCCAGCACCCTCCGGGTCGGCACAGATACGCAGTATTTT.

This chain joins TRBV6-6 and TRBJ1-4; perhaps TRBD1 as D (6 bases). Trimming took off 2 bases at V and 11 bases at J, with 12 bases between the two ends. Germline values: CDR1 MNHNY, CDR2 SVGAGI (reference sequence). The CDR3 has 13 amino acids. The CDR3 here is CASSYTAGQKLFF. CDR3 DNA sequence: TGTGCCAGCAGTTACACGGCCGGACAGAAACTGTTTTTT.

This clone has just one count. The rearrangement joins TRBV7-8 to TRBJ2-1, with D maybe TRBD2 (5 bases). The CDR3 length is 14 residues. The V end lost 0 bases, the J end lost 9 bases, and 12 bases lay between the germline ends. Germline CDR1 and CDR2: SGHVS and FQNEAQ. The DNA for the CDR3 is TGTGCCAGCAGCTTAGCTTCCCCGGCGGGTGAGCAGTTCTTC. Translation gives CASSLASPAGEQFF.

The sample holds a few counts of this clone. The chain employs TRBV5-8 and TRBJ2-7; 12 positions agree with TRBD1. Germline CDR1 is SGHTS and CDR2 is YDEGEE. The V and J ends lost 1 base and 7 bases, in that order; junction bases with no gene match: 6. This CDR3 region has 15 residues. The CDR3 region has the DNA TGTGCCAGCAGCTTGCGGGACAGGGGGCGTGGAGAGCAGTACTTC. Amino acids: CASSLRDRGRGEQYF.

This rearrangement joins TRBV9 to TRBJ1-2; tentative D call: TRBD1 (5 bases). V was cut by 5 bases and J by 8 bases, with 19 bases left in between. Germline assignment: CDR1 SGDLS and CDR2 YYNGEE. This CDR3 is 14 amino acids long. The CDR3, as DNA: TGTGCCAGCAGTAGACAGCCCTCTGGCCTAGGCTACACCTTC. Translating gives CASSRQPSGLGYTF.

The CDR3 DNA sequence: TGTGCCAGCAGTGAAGTACCAGGGGGAAGGGTTGGCTACACCTTC. The encoded protein is CASSEVPGGRVGYTF. This chain links TRBV6-1 with TRBJ1-2; 7 bases map to TRBD1. Germline trimming cut 1 base from V and 7 bases from J; bases unmatched to any gene: 9. The CDR3 sequence is 15 residues long. Germline CDR1 and CDR2: MNHNS and SASEGT.

The chain recombines TRBV11-3 with TRBJ2-1, with TRBD2 matching 8 bases. Germline CDR1 SGHNT, CDR2 YENEEA. V trimming: 5 bases; J trimming: 6 bases; junction bases outside the gene matches: 9. There are 15 residues in the CDR3. The CDR3, as DNA: TGTGCCAGCAGCCCGGGACTAGATGCCGGCAATGAGCAGTTCTTC. Amino acid sequence: CASSPGLDAGNEQFF.

Remarks on this clone: In the same sample, other DNA sequences code for this CDR3. The chain carries TRBV4-1 and TRBJ1-2, with D unclear. The CDR3 contains 15 residues. From germline, CDR1 is MGHRA and CDR2 YSYEKL. V lost 0 bases, J lost 3 bases, and 11 bases lay in between. CDR3 coding DNA: TGCGCCAGCAGCCAAGATCCGGGAACAGACTATGGCTACACCTTC. Translated: CASSQDPGTDYGYTF.

The rearrangement uses TRBV14 and TRBJ2-5; TRBD2 matches at 7 bases. TRBJ2-7 explains the end of the DNA better; the J call may be wrong. The CDR3 has 13 residues. The germline V gene encodes CDR1 SGHDN and CDR2 FVKESK. CDR3 DNA: TGTGCCACCGGGATCGGCGGGAGCTACGAGCAGTACTTC. It translates to CATGIGGSYEQYF.